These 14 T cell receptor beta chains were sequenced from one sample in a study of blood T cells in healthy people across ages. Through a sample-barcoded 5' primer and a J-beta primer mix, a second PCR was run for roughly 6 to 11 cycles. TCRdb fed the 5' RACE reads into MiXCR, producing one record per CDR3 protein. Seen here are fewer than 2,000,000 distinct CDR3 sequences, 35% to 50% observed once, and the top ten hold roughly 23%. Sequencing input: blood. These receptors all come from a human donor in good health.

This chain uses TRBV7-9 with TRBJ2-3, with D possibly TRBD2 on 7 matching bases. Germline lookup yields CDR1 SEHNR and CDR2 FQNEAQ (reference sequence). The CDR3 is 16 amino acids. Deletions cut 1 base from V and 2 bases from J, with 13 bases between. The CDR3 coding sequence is TGTGCCAGCAGCTTAGTTCGGGGGGCAAACACAGATACGCAGTATTTT. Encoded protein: CASSLVRGANTDTQYF.

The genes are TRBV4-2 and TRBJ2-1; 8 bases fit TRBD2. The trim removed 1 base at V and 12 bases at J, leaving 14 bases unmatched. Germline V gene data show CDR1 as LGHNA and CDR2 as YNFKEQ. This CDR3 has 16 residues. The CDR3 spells CASSQGLRGGGDGQFF. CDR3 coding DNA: TGTGCCAGCAGCCAAGGTCTACGGGGGGGAGGGGATGGGCAGTTCTTC.

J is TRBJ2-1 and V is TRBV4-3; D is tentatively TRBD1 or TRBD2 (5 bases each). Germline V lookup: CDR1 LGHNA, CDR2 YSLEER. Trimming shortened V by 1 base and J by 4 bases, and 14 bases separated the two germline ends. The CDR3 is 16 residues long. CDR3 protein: CASSQALGDAYNEQFF. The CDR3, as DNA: TGCGCCAGCAGCCAAGCCCTGGGGGACGCATACAATGAGCAGTTCTTC.

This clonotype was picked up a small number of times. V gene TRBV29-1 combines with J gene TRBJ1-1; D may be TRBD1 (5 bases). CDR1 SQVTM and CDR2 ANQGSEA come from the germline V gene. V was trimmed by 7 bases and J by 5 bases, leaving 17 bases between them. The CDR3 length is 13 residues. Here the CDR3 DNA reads TGCAGCGCCCGGATAGGGGCGCGGACTGAAGCTTTCTTT. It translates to CSARIGARTEAFF.

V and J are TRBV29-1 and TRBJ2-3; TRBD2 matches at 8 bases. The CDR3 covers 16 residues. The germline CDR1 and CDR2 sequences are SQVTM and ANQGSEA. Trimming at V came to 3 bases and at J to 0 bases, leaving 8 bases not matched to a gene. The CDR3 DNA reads TGCAGCGTTGAGGCGGGGGGCACCTCTAGCACAGATACGCAGTATTTT. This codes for CSVEAGGTSSTDTQYF.

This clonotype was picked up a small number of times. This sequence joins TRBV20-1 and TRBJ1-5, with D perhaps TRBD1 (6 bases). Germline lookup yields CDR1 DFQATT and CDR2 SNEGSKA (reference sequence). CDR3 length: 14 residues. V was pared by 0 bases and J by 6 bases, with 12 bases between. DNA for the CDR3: TGCAGTGCTAGAGAGGCAGGGGAGGTTCAGCCCCAGCATTTT. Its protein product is CSAREAGEVQPQHF.

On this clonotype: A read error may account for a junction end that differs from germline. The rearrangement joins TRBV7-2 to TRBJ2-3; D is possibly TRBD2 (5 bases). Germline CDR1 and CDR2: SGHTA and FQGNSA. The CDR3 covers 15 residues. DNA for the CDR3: TGCGCCAGCAGCTACACGGGGTTCGGGACAGATACGCAGTATTTT. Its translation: CASSYTGFGTDTQYF.

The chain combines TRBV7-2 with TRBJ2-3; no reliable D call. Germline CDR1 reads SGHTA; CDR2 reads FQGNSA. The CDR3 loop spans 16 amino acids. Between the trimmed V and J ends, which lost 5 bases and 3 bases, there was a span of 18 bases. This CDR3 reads CASSTIIVVGTDTQYF. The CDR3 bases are TGTGCCAGCAGCACGATTATAGTTGTCGGTACAGATACGCAGTATTTT.

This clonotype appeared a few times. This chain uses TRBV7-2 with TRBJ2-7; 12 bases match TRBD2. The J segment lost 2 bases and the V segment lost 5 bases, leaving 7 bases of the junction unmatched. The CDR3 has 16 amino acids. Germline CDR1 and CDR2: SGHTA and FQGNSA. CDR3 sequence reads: CASSRTSGGFAYEQYF. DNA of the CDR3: TGTGCCAGCAGCCGTACTAGCGGGGGGTTCGCCTACGAGCAGTACTTC.

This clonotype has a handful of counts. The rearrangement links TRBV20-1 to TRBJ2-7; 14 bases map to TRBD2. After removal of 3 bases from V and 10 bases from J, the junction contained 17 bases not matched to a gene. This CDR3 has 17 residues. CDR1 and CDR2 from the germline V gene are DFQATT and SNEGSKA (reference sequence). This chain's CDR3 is CSASGVTSGGAAETQYF. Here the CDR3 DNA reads TGCAGTGCTAGTGGGGTGACTAGCGGGGGGGCGGCAGAAACCCAGTACTTC.

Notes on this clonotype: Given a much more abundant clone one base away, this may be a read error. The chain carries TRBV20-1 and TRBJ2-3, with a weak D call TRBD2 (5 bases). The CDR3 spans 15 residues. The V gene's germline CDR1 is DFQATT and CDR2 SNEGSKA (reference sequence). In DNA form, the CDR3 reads TGCGGTGCGGACGAGGGCCGAAGCTTCACAGATACGCAGTATTTT. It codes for CGADEGRSFTDTQYF.

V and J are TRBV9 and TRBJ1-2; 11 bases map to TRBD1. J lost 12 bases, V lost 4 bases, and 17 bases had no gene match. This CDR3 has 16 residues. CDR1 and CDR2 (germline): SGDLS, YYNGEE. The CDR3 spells CASSSRTRDRGSINTF. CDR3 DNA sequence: TGTGCCAGCAGCTCCCGCACGCGGGACAGGGGGAGTATAAACACCTTC.

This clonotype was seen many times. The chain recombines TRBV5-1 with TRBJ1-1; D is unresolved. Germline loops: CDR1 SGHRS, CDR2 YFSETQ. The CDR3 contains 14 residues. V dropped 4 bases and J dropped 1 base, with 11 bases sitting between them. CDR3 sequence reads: CASSLTRKNTEAFF. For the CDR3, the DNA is TGCGCCAGCAGCCTGACCAGAAAGAACACTGAAGCTTTCTTT.

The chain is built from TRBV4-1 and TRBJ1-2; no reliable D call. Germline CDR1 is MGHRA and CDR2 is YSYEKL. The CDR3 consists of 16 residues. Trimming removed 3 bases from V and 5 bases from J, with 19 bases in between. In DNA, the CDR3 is TGCGCCAGCAGCCACCGGACTGCCCCTAACGGATATGGCTACACCTTC. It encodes CASSHRTAPNGYGYTF.